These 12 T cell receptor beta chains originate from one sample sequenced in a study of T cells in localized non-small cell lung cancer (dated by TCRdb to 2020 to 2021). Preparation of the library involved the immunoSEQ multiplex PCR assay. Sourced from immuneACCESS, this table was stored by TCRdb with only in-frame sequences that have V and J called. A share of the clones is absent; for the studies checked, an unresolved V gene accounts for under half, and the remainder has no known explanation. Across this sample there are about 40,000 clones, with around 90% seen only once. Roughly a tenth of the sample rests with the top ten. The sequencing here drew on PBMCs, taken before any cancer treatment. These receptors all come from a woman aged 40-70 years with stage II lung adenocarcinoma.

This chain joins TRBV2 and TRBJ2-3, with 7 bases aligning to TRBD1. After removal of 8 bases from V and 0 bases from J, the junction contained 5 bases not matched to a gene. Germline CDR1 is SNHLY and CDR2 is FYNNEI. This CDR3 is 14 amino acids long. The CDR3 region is CASEVRGSTDTQYF. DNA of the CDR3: TGTGCCAGCGAAGTCAGGGGGAGCACAGATACGCAGTATTTT. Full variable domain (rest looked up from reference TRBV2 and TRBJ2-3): EPEVTQTPSHQVTQMGQEVILRCVPISNHLYFYWYRQILGQKVEFLVSFYNNEISEKSEIFDDQFSVERPDGSNFTLKIRSTKLEDSAMYFCASEVRGSTDTQYFGPGTRLTVL.

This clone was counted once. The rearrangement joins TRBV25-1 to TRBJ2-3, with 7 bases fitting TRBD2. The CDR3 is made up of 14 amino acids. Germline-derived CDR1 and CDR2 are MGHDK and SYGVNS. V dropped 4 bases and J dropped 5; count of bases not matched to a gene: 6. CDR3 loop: CASSVTSREDTQYF. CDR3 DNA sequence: TGTGCCAGCAGTGTGACTAGCAGAGAAGATACGCAGTATTTT.

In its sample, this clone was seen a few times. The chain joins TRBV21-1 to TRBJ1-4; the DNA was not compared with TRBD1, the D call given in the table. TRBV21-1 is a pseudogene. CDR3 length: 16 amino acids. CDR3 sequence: CASSNFAETTNEKLFF. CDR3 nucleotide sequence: TGTGCCAGCAGCAATTTTGCAGAAACAACTAATGAAAAACTGTTTTTT.

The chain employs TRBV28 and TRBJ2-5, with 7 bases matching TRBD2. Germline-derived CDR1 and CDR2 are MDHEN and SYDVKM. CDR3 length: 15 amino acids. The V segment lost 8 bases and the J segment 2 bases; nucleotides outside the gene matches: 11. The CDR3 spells CASVLSWGGQETQYF. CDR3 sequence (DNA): TGTGCCAGCGTCCTAAGTTGGGGGGGGCAAGAGACCCAGTACTTC.

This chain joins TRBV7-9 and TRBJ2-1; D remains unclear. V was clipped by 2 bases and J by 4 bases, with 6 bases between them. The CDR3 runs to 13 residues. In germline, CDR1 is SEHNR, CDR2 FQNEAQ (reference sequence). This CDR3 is CASSLLGYNEQFF. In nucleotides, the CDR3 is TGTGCCAGCAGCTTATTGGGGTACAATGAGCAGTTCTTC.

CDR3 protein: CASRGTGSSYEQYF. The CDR3 region has the DNA TGTGCCAGCAGAGGGACAGGAAGCTCCTACGAGCAGTACTTC. The V call is TRBV28, the J call TRBJ2-7; TRBD1 matches 8 bases. After removal of 6 bases from V and 0 bases from J, the junction contained 4 bases not matched to a gene. This CDR3 has 14 amino acids. Germline-derived CDR1 and CDR2 are MDHEN and SYDVKM.

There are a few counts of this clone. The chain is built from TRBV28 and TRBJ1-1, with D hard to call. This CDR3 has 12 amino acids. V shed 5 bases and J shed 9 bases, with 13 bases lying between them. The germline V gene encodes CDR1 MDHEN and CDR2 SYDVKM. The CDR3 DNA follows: TGTGCCAGCAGTCGACGGGCCACGAAAGCTTTCTTT. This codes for CASSRRATKAFF. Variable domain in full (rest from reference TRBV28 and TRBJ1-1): DVKVTQSSRYLVKRTGEKVFLECVQDMDHENMFWYRQDPGLGLRLIYFSYDVKMKEKGDIPEGYSVSREKKERFSLILESASTNQTSMYLCASSRRATKAFFGQGTRLTVV.

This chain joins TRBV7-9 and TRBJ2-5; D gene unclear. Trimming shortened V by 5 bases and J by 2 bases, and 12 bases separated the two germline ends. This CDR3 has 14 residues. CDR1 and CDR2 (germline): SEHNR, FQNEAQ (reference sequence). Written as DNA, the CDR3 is TGTGCCAGCAGCCTTTATGGCGGTCAAGAGACCCAGTACTTC. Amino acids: CASSLYGGQETQYF.

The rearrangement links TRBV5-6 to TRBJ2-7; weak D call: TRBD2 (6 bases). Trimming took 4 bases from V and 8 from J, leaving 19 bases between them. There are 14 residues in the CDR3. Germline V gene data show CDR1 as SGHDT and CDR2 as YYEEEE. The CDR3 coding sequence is TGTGCCAGCAGCCCCGGGGGACTCCACGGCAAGCAGTACTTC. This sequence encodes CASSPGGLHGKQYF.

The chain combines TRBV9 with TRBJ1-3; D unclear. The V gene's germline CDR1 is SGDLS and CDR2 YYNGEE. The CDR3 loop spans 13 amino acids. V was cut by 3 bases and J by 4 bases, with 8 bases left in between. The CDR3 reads CASSAITGNTIYF. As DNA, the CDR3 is TGTGCCAGCAGCGCGATTACGGGAAACACCATATATTTT.

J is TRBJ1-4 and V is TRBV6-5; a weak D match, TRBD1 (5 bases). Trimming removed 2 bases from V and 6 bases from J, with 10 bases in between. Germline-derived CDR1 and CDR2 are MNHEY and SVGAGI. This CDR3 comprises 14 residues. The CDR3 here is CASSYDRWDEKLFF. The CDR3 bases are TGTGCCAGCAGTTACGACAGATGGGATGAAAAACTGTTTTTT.

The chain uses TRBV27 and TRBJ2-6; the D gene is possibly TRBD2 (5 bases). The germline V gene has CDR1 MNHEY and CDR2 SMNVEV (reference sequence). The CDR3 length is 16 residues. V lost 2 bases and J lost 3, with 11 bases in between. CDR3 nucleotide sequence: TGTGCCAGCAGTTTAGAGGGTTTACTTGGGGCCAACGTCCTGACTTTC. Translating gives CASSLEGLLGANVLTF.